These 9 T cell receptor beta chains were sequenced from one sample in a study of T-cell memory formation after mild COVID-19. Each CDR3 protein is one row after TCRdb ran MiXCR on the 5' RACE reads. Of hundreds of thousands of distinct CDR3 sequences in the sample, roughly a quarter are singletons; the top ten hold approximately 14%. The sequenced sample was PBMCs or a T cell subset sorted from them (not recorded which). These receptors were collected from an adult woman who had mild COVID-19 (a few samples of this study predate the infection). Cell type and time point are not known.

There are many counts of this clonotype. The chain couples TRBV24-1 to TRBJ2-3; 10 bases match TRBD2. CDR1 and CDR2 (germline): KGHDR, SFDVKD. Trimming removed 3 bases from V and 5 bases from J; junction bases left unmatched: 4. The CDR3 has 15 residues. The CDR3 nucleotides read TGTGCCACCAGTGATGAGCGGGGGGGTAAAGATACGCAGTATTTT. This codes for CATSDERGGKDTQYF.

This rearrangement joins TRBV3-1 to TRBJ2-2, with D uncertain. The CDR3 covers 16 residues. V lost 0 bases to trimming and J lost 0 bases, with 8 bases between them. Per the germline V gene, CDR1 is LGHDT and CDR2 is YNNKEL (reference sequence). Here the CDR3 DNA reads TGTGCCAGCAGCCAAGAGGAACCGGCGAACACCGGGGAGCTGTTTTTT. Amino acids: CASSQEEPANTGELFF.

This clonotype was recorded a few times. This sequence joins TRBV25-1 and TRBJ2-7, with D hard to call. There are 15 residues in the CDR3. Trimming removed 4 bases at V and 4 bases at J, with 17 bases between. Germline-derived CDR1 and CDR2 are MGHDK and SYGVNS. CDR3 amino acids: CASSAPLGIGYEQYF. CDR3 DNA sequence: TGTGCCAGCAGTGCCCCATTAGGGATCGGTTACGAGCAGTACTTC.

This chain uses TRBV29-1 with TRBJ2-1; 12 bases fit TRBD2. The CDR3 is made up of 16 amino acids. V lost 6 bases to trimming and J lost 0 bases; unmatched junction nucleotides: 6. CDR1 SQVTM and CDR2 ANQGSEA come from the germline V gene. The DNA of the CDR3 is TGCAGCGTGCAAAGGACTAGCGGGACCTCCTACAATGAGCAGTTCTTC. This sequence encodes CSVQRTSGTSYNEQFF.

The J gene is TRBJ2-7, the V gene TRBV18; 7 nucleotides align to TRBD1. CDR1 and CDR2 (germline): KGHSH, LQKENI. This CDR3 contains 16 residues. Trimming removed 5 bases from V and 3 bases from J; junction bases left unmatched: 13. This chain's CDR3 is CASSTQGRKDNYEQYF. The CDR3 DNA reads TGTGCCAGCTCAACACAGGGGAGAAAGGATAACTACGAGCAGTACTTC.

The V call is TRBV6-5, the J call TRBJ2-5, with D possibly being TRBD2 (6 bases). The germline V gene encodes CDR1 MNHEY and CDR2 SVGAGI. Trimming cost V 4 bases and J 4 bases, with 16 bases left between them. The CDR3 contains 15 residues. DNA of the CDR3: TGTGCCAGCAGTTTAGGCGGGGATCCCCCAGAGACCCAGTACTTC. Protein product: CASSLGGDPPETQYF.

The chain has TRBV12-3 or TRBV12-4 and TRBJ2-3; D is possibly TRBD2 (6 bases). The CDR3 has 16 amino acids. V gave up 3 bases and J gave up 2 bases, with 15 bases separating them. The CDR3 region is CASSFLRGKFTDTQYF. In DNA, the CDR3 is TGTGCCAGCAGTTTTCTTCGCGGGAAGTTCACAGATACGCAGTATTTT.

This clonotype was detected only a few times. This sequence joins TRBV11-2 and TRBJ1-1, with D hard to call. Germline V gene lookup returns CDR1 SGHAT and CDR2 FQNNGV. The CDR3 is 14 residues long. Between the trimmed V and J ends, which lost 5 bases and 1 base, there was a span of 11 bases. The CDR3 here is CASSPRPTNTEAFF. CDR3 nucleotide sequence: TGTGCCAGCAGCCCCAGGCCGACGAACACTGAAGCTTTCTTT.

Only a few counts were recorded for this clonotype. CDR3 nucleotide sequence: TGCAGTGCCGGTAGAGCGGGGGAGGGCACCGGGGAGCTGTTTTTT. Its translation: CSAGRAGEGTGELFF. The chain has TRBV20-1 and TRBJ2-2; 8 positions match TRBD2. The germline CDR1 and CDR2 sequences are DFQATT and SNEGSKA (reference sequence). Trimming cost V 6 bases and J 4 bases; bases outside gene matches: 10. This CDR3 contains 15 residues.